Each of the 30 T cell receptor beta chains below was sequenced from the same sample in a study of OX40 agonist ivuxolimab in advanced cancers. Generated by immunoSEQ multiplex PCR, the TCRdb table keeps only in-frame clones and is missing some. This sample has around 60,000 clones, with about 80% found just once. Sample: CD4+ or CD8+ T cells sorted from blood, taken in a trial of the OX40 agonist ivuxolimab. These receptors all come from an adult with an advanced solid tumor such as melanoma, head and neck, liver or kidney cancer.

V gene TRBV5-1 combines with J gene TRBJ2-6, with 7 bases aligning to TRBD1. The V gene end was trimmed by 4 bases and the J gene end by 0 bases; junction bases not matched to a gene: 4. The CDR3 covers 16 residues. CDR1 is SGHRS and CDR2 is YFSETQ in the germline V gene. CDR3: CASSRGTVSGANVLTF. CDR3 sequence (DNA): TGCGCCAGCAGCAGAGGGACAGTCTCTGGGGCCAACGTCCTGACTTTC. Full variable domain (missing parts from reference TRBV5-1 and TRBJ2-6): KAGVTQTPRYLIKTRGQQVTLSCSPISGHRSVSWYQQTPGQGLQFLFEYFSETQRNKGNFPGRFSGRQFSNSRSEMNVSTLELGDSALYLCASSRGTVSGANVLTFGAGSRLTVL.

The V gene is TRBV16, the J gene TRBJ1-2; 8 bases are shared with TRBD1. This CDR3 comprises 14 residues. J gave up 9 bases and V 2 bases, and 8 bases lay outside the gene matches. Looked up from germline, CDR1 is KGHSY and CDR2 is FQNENV. CDR3 sequence reads: CASSQVRTGRSYTF. The CDR3 coding sequence is TGTGCCAGCAGCCAAGTCCGGACAGGGAGGAGCTACACCTTC.

The chain recombines TRBV6-5 with TRBJ2-7, with 7 bases aligning to TRBD2. Germline-derived CDR1 and CDR2 are MNHEY and SVGAGI. V lost 2 bases and J lost 6; bases outside the gene matches: 4. The CDR3 runs to 13 residues. The CDR3 region is CASSYPGTTEQYF. The CDR3 coding sequence is TGTGCCAGCAGTTACCCCGGGACTACCGAGCAGTACTTC.

This chain connects TRBV27 to TRBJ2-3; the D gene is possibly TRBD1 (6 bases). The CDR3 extends over 13 amino acids. Trimming took off 4 bases at V and 6 bases at J, with 11 bases between the two ends. The V gene's germline CDR1 is MNHEY and CDR2 SMNVEV (reference sequence). As DNA, the CDR3 is TGTGCCAGCAGTTCCCCAGGGGCCGATACGCAGTATTTT. It translates to CASSSPGADTQYF.

In its sample, this clone was seen once. The gene calls are TRBV4-1 and TRBJ1-2; a possible D gene is TRBD1 (5 bases). The V end was cut by 3 bases, the J end by 2 bases, with 22 bases between. The CDR3 totals 18 residues. Germline CDR1 reads MGHRA; CDR2 reads YSYEKL. The CDR3: CASSQVIGPQGLNYGYTF. CDR3 sequence (DNA): TGCGCCAGCAGCCAGGTCATAGGACCCCAGGGTCTGAACTATGGCTACACCTTC.

The chain joins TRBV19 to TRBJ2-7; no reliable D call. Trimming took 5 bases from V and 3 from J, leaving 14 bases between them. The CDR3 runs 14 residues. Germline CDR1 reads LNHDA; CDR2 reads SQIVND (reference sequence). The CDR3 DNA is TGTGCCAGTAGTCCGGAGAGGTCTCACTACGAGCAGTACTTC. Its protein is CASSPERSHYEQYF.

This chain links TRBV15 with TRBJ1-1; 10 bases map to TRBD1. Germline V lookup: CDR1 LNHNV, CDR2 YYDKDF (reference sequence). With V trimmed by 4 bases and J by 3 bases, 5 bases remained unmatched. The CDR3 runs to 15 residues. CDR3 sequence: CATSTGQGVDTEAFF. The CDR3 DNA reads TGTGCCACCAGCACCGGACAGGGGGTCGACACTGAAGCTTTCTTT. Full variable domain (outside the CDR3, taken from reference TRBV15 and TRBJ1-1): DAMVIQNPRYQVTQFGKPVTLSCSQTLNHNVMYWYQQKSSQAPKLLFHYYDKDFNNEADTPDNFQSRRPNTSFCFLDIRSPGLGDTAMYLCATSTGQGVDTEAFFGQGTRLTVV.

The chain links TRBV5-1 to TRBJ2-3, with TRBD1 matching over 7 bases. The CDR3 runs 15 residues. V lost 4 bases and J lost 3; bases outside the gene matches: 8. Germline values: CDR1 SGHRS, CDR2 YFSETQ. The CDR3 is CASSPGGRGTDTQYF. As DNA, the CDR3 is TGCGCCAGCAGCCCTGGGGGCAGGGGGACAGATACGCAGTATTTT.

The chain has TRBV4-3 and TRBJ2-1; the D gene is possibly TRBD2 (6 bases). The germline V and J ends were trimmed by 0 bases and 15 bases, with 12 bases remaining between them. This CDR3 comprises 12 residues. Germline-derived CDR1 and CDR2 are LGHNA and YSLEER. The CDR3 protein is CASSQEGGLRFF. CDR3 nucleotides: TGCGCCAGCAGCCAAGAGGGAGGACTACGGTTCTTC.

CDR3 protein: CASSRRVRETQYF. CDR3 DNA sequence: TGTGCCAGCAGCCGCCGGGTCAGGGAGACCCAGTACTTC. The rearrangement uses TRBV11-3 and TRBJ2-5, with D unclear. V dropped 5 bases and J dropped 5 bases, with 12 bases sitting between them. This CDR3 comprises 13 residues. CDR1 and CDR2 (germline): SGHNT, YENEEA.

The sample holds one count of this clone. This chain uses TRBV6-1 with TRBJ2-1, with 7 bases fitting TRBD1. The length of the CDR3 is 15 residues. With V trimmed by 7 bases and J by 5 bases, 11 bases remained unmatched. Germline V gene sequence: CDR1 MNHNS, CDR2 SASEGT. The CDR3 sequence: CASISTDRENNEQFF. As DNA, the CDR3 is TGTGCCAGCATTTCCACAGACAGGGAGAACAATGAGCAGTTCTTC.

The rearrangement joins TRBV6-1 to TRBJ1-2, with 9 bases lining up with TRBD1. With 5 bases clipped from V and 4 bases from J, the junction kept 8 bases outside the gene matches. The germline V gene encodes CDR1 MNHNS and CDR2 SASEGT. The CDR3 has 15 amino acids. The CDR3 sequence: CASSTQQGARYGYTF. The CDR3 DNA reads as TGTGCCAGCAGTACCCAACAGGGGGCCCGCTATGGCTACACCTTC.

This clone is a singleton in its sample. The chain uses TRBV5-3 and TRBJ2-3, with D unresolved. TRBV5-3 is flagged as an ORF with uncertain function. V was shortened by 0 bases and J by 1 base, with 6 bases between the two germline ends. This CDR3 is built from 14 residues. CDR3 residues: CARSLEQGTDTQYF. CDR3 nucleotide sequence: TGTGCCAGAAGCTTGGAGCAGGGCACAGATACGCAGTATTTT.

This clone has just one count. V gene TRBV30 combines with J gene TRBJ2-7, with a tentative D call TRBD2 (5 bases). Trimming removed 0 bases from V and 4 bases from J, with 7 bases in between. The germline V gene has CDR1 GTSNPN and CDR2 SVGIG (reference sequence). The CDR3 consists of 12 residues. As DNA, the CDR3 is TGTGCCTGGAGTGTACAGCGGTACGAGCAGTACTTC. It yields the protein CAWSVQRYEQYF.

This chain links TRBV5-4 with TRBJ2-1; D possibly corresponds to TRBD1 (5 bases). CDR1 and CDR2 (germline): SGHNT, YYREEE (reference sequence). CDR3 length: 15 amino acids. V dropped 8 bases and J dropped 4 bases, with 19 bases sitting between them. DNA of the CDR3: TGTGCCAGGCGTTTTTGCGCGGACAAGTACAATGAGCAGTTCTTC. Its protein product is CARRFCADKYNEQFF.

The genes are TRBV7-2 and TRBJ2-1, with TRBD2 identical over 8 bases. The germline gives CDR1 SGHTA, CDR2 FQGNSA. V was pared by 7 bases and J by 0 bases, with 8 bases of the junction left unmatched. The CDR3 extends over 16 amino acids. The CDR3 reads CASIPHSGDSYNEQFF. The CDR3 DNA is TGTGCCAGCATCCCCCATAGCGGGGACTCCTACAATGAGCAGTTCTTC.

The J gene is TRBJ2-7, the V gene TRBV15, with D uncertain. Looked up from germline, CDR1 is LNHNV and CDR2 is YYDKDF (reference sequence). The ends were cut back, 0 bases at V and 3 bases at J, with 15 bases in the middle. The CDR3 is 16 residues long. The CDR3 nucleotides are TGTGCCACCAGCAGAGATCTAGGAGTTCCCCTCTACGAGCAGTACTTC. Translated, it gives CATSRDLGVPLYEQYF.

The V gene is TRBV11-3, the J gene TRBJ1-1; D gene unclear. The CDR3 runs 16 residues. The germline gives CDR1 SGHNT, CDR2 YENEEA. V was trimmed by 3 bases and J by 2 bases, leaving 16 bases between them. CDR3 DNA sequence: TGTGCCAGCAGCTTTGGCGTCAGGATATCTAACACTGAAGCTTTCTTT. Translating gives CASSFGVRISNTEAFF.

The gene calls are TRBV2 and TRBJ1-5; TRBD1 is a possible D gene (5 bases). The CDR3 has 15 residues. V was cut by 7 bases and J by 2 bases, with 15 bases left in between. The germline V gene has CDR1 SNHLY and CDR2 FYNNEI. The CDR3 DNA follows: TGTGCCAGCACCCCCCTATTGGGGGGCAATCAGCCCCAGCATTTT. Translation gives CASTPLLGGNQPQHF. The full variable domain, its missing parts supplied by reference TRBV2 and TRBJ1-5, is EPEVTQTPSHQVTQMGQEVILRCVPISNHLYFYWYRQILGQKVEFLVSFYNNEISEKSEIFDDQFSVERPDGSNFTLKIRSTKLEDSAMYFCASTPLLGGNQPQHFGDGTRLSIL.

This rearrangement joins TRBV7-9 to TRBJ2-1; weak D call: TRBD2 (6 bases). Per the germline V gene, CDR1 is SEHNR and CDR2 is FQNEAQ (reference sequence). The CDR3 is 16 residues long. V lost 0 bases and J lost 5, with 14 bases in between. CDR3 in amino acids: CASSLAERGGDNEQFF. In DNA form, the CDR3 reads TGTGCCAGCAGCTTAGCGGAAAGGGGAGGTGACAATGAGCAGTTCTTC.

CDR3 sequence reads: CAWSLGLAGGPYEQYF. CDR3 coding DNA: TGTGCCTGGAGTTTGGGACTAGCGGGAGGCCCCTACGAGCAGTACTTC. The V call is TRBV30, the J call TRBJ2-7; TRBD2 matches 15 bases. The CDR3 loop spans 16 amino acids. Germline CDR1 GTSNPN, CDR2 SVGIG (reference sequence). J lost 2 bases, V lost 2 bases, and 4 bases had no gene match.

The chain uses TRBV7-6 and TRBJ2-1; D is unclear. V was clipped by 3 bases and J by 3 bases, with 6 bases between them. The CDR3 runs to 13 residues. CDR1 and CDR2 from the germline V gene are SGHVS and FNYEAQ. CDR3: CASSFRIYNEQFF. The DNA for the CDR3 is TGTGCCAGCAGCTTCAGAATCTACAATGAGCAGTTCTTC.

This clone occurred once. This chain uses TRBV15 with TRBJ1-3; TRBD1 matches 7 bases. This CDR3 is 18 amino acids long. J gave up 10 bases and V 1 base, and 19 bases lay outside the gene matches. CDR1 and CDR2 from the germline V gene are LNHNV and YYDKDF (reference sequence). The CDR3 bases are TGTGCCACCAGCAGAGGAGCTTCGACAGGGTCCGGGATTAGTACCATATATTTT. This gives the protein CATSRGASTGSGISTIYF.

The J gene is TRBJ2-3, the V gene TRBV29-1; D unresolved. Germline V CDR1 and CDR2: SQVTM, ANQGSEA. V was clipped by 4 bases and J by 1 base, with 21 bases between them. CDR3 length: 17 amino acids. The CDR3 DNA is TGCAGCGTTGCCAACCCCGGCCGCGGTCTCGGCACAGATACGCAGTATTTT. This translates into CSVANPGRGLGTDTQYF.

V usage is TRBV9 and J usage is TRBJ2-1; D uncertain. Trimming cost V 1 base and J 5 bases, with 16 bases left between them. The germline V gene encodes CDR1 SGDLS and CDR2 YYNGEE. This CDR3 contains 16 residues. CDR3 in DNA: TGTGCCAGCAGCGTAATCGTCGGCGCGCACGACAATGAGCAGTTCTTC. This translates into CASSVIVGAHDNEQFF.

This chain uses TRBV6-6 with TRBJ1-5, with 8 bases matching TRBD1. V gave up 7 bases and J gave up 0 bases; unmatched junction bases: 2. CDR3 size: 14 residues. Germline CDR1 MNHNY, CDR2 SVGAGI (reference sequence). Here the CDR3 DNA reads TGTGCCAGCAAGACAGGGGATAGCAATCAGCCCCAGCATTTT. This encodes CASKTGDSNQPQHF.

This clone was seen just once. The chain couples TRBV30 to TRBJ2-1; 10 bases map to TRBD2. The germline CDR1 and CDR2 sequences are GTSNPN and SVGIG (reference sequence). The CDR3 is made up of 15 amino acids. V lost 2 bases to trimming and J lost 8 bases; unmatched junction nucleotides: 9. CDR3: CAWSQAGGLGDEQFF. CDR3 nucleotides: TGTGCCTGGAGTCAAGCGGGAGGGCTTGGCGATGAGCAGTTCTTC.

This clone was counted a few times. V usage is TRBV30 and J usage is TRBJ2-5; tentative D call: TRBD1 (6 bases). Germline lookup yields CDR1 GTSNPN and CDR2 SVGIG (reference sequence). The V gene lost 1 base and the J gene lost 4 bases, with 13 bases spanning the gap. The CDR3 length is 14 residues. CDR3 DNA: TGTGCCTGGAGTGATCAGGGGAATAGAGAGACCCAGTACTTC. Protein product: CAWSDQGNRETQYF. The full variable domain, completed using reference TRBV30 and TRBJ2-5, is SQTIHQWPATLVQPVGSPLSLECTVEGTSNPNLYWYRQAAGRGLQLLFYSVGIGQISSEVPQNLSASRPQDRQFILSSKKLLLSDSGFYLCAWSDQGNRETQYFGPGTRLLVL.

This rearrangement joins TRBV28 to TRBJ2-1; perhaps TRBD2 as D (7 bases). Germline CDR1 MDHEN, CDR2 SYDVKM. Trimming took 7 bases from V and 8 from J, leaving 12 bases between them. The length of the CDR3 is 12 residues. The DNA of the CDR3 is TGTGCCAGCACCCGGGGGGCCTATGAGCAGTTCTTC. Translated, it gives CASTRGAYEQFF.

This chain links TRBV5-1 with TRBJ2-5; the D is unclear. The length of the CDR3 is 11 residues. V lost 0 bases and J lost 10, with 7 bases in between. Germline CDR1 and CDR2: SGHRS and YFSETQ. Written as DNA, the CDR3 is TGCGCCAGCAGCTTGGCCAGTGACCAGTACTTC. This encodes CASSLASDQYF.